This T cell receptor (beta chain) originates from a study of regulatory T cells in long-lasting Graves disease. Described time point: newly diagnosed GD, antithyroid drugs for less than 3 months. PBMCs provided the RNA from which the TCR library was made. Those enrolled as patients came out of an endocrinology department in Xi'an, China. The study's findings and limits: TCR diversity was lower in persistent Graves' patients (versus newly diagnosed ones).

On this clonotype itself: Its antigen is not known. At one end the junction does not follow the germline gene, possibly because of a read error.

This CDR3 has 14 amino acids. Germline lookup yields CDR1 MDHEN and CDR2 SYDVKM. With iRepertoire HTBI primers and Arm-PCR of CDR3 regions, TCR beta libraries were built. TCRdb called the multiplex PCR reads again in MiXCR, with one record for every CDR3 protein. The sample yields 360,000 or so distinct CDR3 sequences, 16% seen once. These sequences were also reported in another study, on T cells in Graves' hyperthyroidism and ophthalmopathy. That source adds: Absence of ophthalmopathy progression within 18 months defined stable Graves' hyperthyroidism.

The chain links TRBV28 to TRBJ1-5; D gene ambiguous. The origin of this receptor is a woman younger than 35 with Graves disease. This specimen consisted of peripheral blood mononuclear cells (PBMCs), obtained at new diagnosis, from a patient treated with antithyroid drugs. CDR3 amino acids: CASSPENGNQPHHF. The CDR3 DNA is TGTGCCAGCAGTCCAGAAAACGGTAATCAGCCCCATCATTTT. Variable domain in full (rest from reference TRBV28 and TRBJ1-5): DVKVTQSSRYLVKRTGEKVFLECVQDMDHENMFWYRQDPGLGLRLIYFSYDVKMKEKGDIPEGYSVSREKKERFSLILESASTNQTSMYLCASSPENGNQPHHFGDGTRLSIL.